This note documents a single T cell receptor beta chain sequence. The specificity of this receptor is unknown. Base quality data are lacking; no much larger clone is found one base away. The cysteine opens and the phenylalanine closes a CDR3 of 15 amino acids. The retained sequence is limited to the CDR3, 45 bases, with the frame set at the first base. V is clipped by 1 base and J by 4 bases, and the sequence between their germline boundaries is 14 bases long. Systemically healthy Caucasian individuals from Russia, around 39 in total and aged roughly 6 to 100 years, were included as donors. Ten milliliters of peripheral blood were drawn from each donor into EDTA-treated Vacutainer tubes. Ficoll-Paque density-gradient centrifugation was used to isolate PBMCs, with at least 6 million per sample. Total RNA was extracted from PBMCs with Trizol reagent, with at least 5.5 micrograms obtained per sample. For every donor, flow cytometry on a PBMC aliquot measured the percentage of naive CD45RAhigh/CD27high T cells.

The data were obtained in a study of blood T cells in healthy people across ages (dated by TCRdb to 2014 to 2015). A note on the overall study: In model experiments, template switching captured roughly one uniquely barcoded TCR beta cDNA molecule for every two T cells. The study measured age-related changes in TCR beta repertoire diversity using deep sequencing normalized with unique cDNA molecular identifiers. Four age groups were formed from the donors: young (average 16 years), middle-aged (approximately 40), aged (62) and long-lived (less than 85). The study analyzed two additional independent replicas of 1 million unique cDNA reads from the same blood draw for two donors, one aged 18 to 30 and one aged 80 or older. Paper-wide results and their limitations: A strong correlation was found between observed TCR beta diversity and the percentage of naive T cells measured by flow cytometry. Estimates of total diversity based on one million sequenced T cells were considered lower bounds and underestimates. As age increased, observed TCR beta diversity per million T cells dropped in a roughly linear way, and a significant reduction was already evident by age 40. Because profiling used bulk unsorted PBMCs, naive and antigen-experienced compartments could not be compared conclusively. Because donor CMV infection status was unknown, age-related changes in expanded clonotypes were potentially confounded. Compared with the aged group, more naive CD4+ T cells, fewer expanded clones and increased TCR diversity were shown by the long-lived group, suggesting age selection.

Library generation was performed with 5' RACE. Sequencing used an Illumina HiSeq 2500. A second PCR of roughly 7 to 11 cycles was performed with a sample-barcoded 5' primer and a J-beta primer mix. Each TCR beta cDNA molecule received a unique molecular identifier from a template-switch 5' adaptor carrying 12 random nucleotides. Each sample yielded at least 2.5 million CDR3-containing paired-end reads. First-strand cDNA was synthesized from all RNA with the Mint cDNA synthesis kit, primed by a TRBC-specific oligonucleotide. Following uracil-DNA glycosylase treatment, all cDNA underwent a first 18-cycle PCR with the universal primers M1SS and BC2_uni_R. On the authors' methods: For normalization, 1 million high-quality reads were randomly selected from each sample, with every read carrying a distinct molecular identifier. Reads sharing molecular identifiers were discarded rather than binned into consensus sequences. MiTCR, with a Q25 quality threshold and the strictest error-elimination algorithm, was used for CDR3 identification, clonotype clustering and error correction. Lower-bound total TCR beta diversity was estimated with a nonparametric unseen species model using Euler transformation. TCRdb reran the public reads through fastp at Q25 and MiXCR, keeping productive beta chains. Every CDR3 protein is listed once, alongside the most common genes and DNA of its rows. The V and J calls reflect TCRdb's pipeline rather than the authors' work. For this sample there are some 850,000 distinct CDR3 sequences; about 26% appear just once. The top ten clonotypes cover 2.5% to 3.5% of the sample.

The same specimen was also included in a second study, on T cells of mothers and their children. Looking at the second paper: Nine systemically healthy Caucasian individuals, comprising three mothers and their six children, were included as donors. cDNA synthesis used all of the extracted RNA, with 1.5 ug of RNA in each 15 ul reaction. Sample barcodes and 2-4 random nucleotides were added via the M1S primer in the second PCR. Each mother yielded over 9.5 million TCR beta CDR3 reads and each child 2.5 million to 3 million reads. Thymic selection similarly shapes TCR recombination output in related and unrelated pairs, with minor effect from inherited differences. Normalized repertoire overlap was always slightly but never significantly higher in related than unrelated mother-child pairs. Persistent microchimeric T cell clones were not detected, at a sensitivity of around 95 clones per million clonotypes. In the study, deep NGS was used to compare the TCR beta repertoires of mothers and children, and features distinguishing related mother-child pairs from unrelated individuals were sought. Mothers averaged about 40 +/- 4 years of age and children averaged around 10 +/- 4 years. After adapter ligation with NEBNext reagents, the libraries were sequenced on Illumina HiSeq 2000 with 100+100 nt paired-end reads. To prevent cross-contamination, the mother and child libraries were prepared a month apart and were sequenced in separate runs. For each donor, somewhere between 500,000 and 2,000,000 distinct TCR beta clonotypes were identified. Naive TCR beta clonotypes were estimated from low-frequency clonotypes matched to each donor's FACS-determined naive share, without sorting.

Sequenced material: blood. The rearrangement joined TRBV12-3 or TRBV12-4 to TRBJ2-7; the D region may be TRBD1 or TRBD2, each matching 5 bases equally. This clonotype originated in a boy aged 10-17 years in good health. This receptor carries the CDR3 CASSLGGADIYEQYF. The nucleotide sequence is TGTGCCAGCAGTTTAGGAGGGGCTGATATTTACGAGCAGTACTTC.